Presented here are 25 T cell receptor beta chains from one specimen sequenced in a study of CD8 T cells in ankylosing spondylitis. Via MiXCR, TCRdb re-called the 5' RACE reads, giving one row per CDR3 protein. The table has roughly 120,000 distinct CDR3 sequences, about an eighth seen once. The sequenced sample consisted of blood, either unsorted or a sorted T cell fraction (not recorded which). The receptors shown here come from a female donor with ankylosing spondylitis or in good health (not recorded which).

This clonotype has ten or more counts. The V gene is TRBV20-1, the J gene TRBJ2-7, with 7 nucleotides matching TRBD1. CDR1 is DFQATT and CDR2 is SNEGSKA in the germline V gene (reference sequence). The ends lost 3 bases at V and 2 bases at J; junction bases unmatched: 4. This CDR3 comprises 13 residues. The CDR3 region has the DNA TGCAGTGCTAGTTGGCAGGGGGCCTACGAGCAGTACTTC. Its translation is CSASWQGAYEQYF.

The chain is built from TRBV7-9 and TRBJ2-1; 7 bases map to TRBD1. Germline V gives CDR1 SEHNR, CDR2 FQNEAQ (reference sequence). The CDR3 has 15 residues. V was clipped by 1 base and J by 1 base; unmatched bases: 1. Written as DNA, the CDR3 is TGTGCCAGCAGCTTAGACAGGGGTTCCTACAATGAGCAGTTCTTC. Encoded protein: CASSLDRGSYNEQFF.

In its sample, this clonotype was seen once. Sequence at one end of the junction differs from germline and may be a read error. The gene calls are TRBV7-7 and TRBJ2-5; 7 bases are shared with TRBD1. The CDR3 covers 14 residues. Germline loops: CDR1 SSHAT, CDR2 FNYEAQ (reference sequence). Here the CDR3 DNA reads TGTGCTAGCAGCTTTTATGGGACAGAAGGGACCCAGTACTTC. It yields the protein CASSFYGTEGTQYF.

This clonotype was found a few times. This chain links TRBV7-2 with TRBJ2-7, with 7 bases fitting TRBD1. This CDR3 contains 15 residues. Germline-derived CDR1 and CDR2 are SGHTA and FQGNSA. V shed 3 bases, J shed 2 bases, and the junction held 7 bases outside the gene matches. The CDR3 DNA follows: TGTGCCAGCAGCTTCTCCGGGACAGACCCCTACGAGCAGTACTTC. Translation: CASSFSGTDPYEQYF. The full variable domain, its missing parts supplied by reference TRBV7-2 and TRBJ2-7, is GAGVSQSPSNKVTEKGKDVELRCDPISGHTALYWYRQSLGQGLEFLIYFQGNSAPDKSGLPSDRFSAERTGGSVSTLTIQRTQQEDSAVYLCASSFSGTDPYEQYFGPGTRLTVT.

This chain joins TRBV2 and TRBJ1-1; D gene uncertain. This CDR3 region has 12 residues. Looked up from germline, CDR1 is SNHLY and CDR2 is FYNNEI. Trimming cost V 5 bases and J 6 bases, with 10 bases left between them. Written as DNA, the CDR3 is TGTGCCAGCAGTTCGGACGGGCCTGAAGCTTTCTTT. It yields the protein CASSSDGPEAFF.

There are many counts of this clonotype. V usage is TRBV7-9 and J usage is TRBJ2-2; D gene ambiguous. Germline V gene data show CDR1 as SEHNR and CDR2 as FQNEAQ (reference sequence). CDR3 size: 13 residues. V dropped 3 bases and J dropped 1 base, with 3 bases sitting between them. The CDR3 spells CASSFENTGELFF. The CDR3 DNA sequence: TGTGCCAGCAGCTTCGAGAACACCGGGGAGCTGTTTTTT.

This clonotype has more than one count but fewer than ten. The chain joins TRBV2 to TRBJ1-1; no reliable D call. The CDR3 spans 13 residues. Germline V gives CDR1 SNHLY, CDR2 FYNNEI. The germline V and J ends were trimmed by 4 bases and 4 bases, with 10 bases remaining between them. The CDR3 region is CASSVLGGTEAFF. CDR3 DNA sequence: TGTGCCAGCAGTGTATTGGGAGGCACTGAAGCTTTCTTT.

This clonotype was picked up many times. The chain is built from TRBV20-1 and TRBJ1-2; possibly TRBD1 for D (6 bases). Trimming shortened V by 6 bases and J by 1 base, and 12 bases separated the two germline ends. The CDR3 consists of 13 residues. The germline CDR1 and CDR2 sequences are DFQATT and SNEGSKA (reference sequence). CDR3 sequence (DNA): TGCAGTGCCGGGACAAGCAGTAACTATGGCTACACCTTC. This gives the protein CSAGTSSNYGYTF.

This clonotype occurred a few times. V usage is TRBV29-1 and J usage is TRBJ1-1; D is uncertain. The CDR3 contains 13 residues. Trimming shortened V by 7 bases and J by 1 base, and 13 bases separated the two germline ends. The germline V gene has CDR1 SQVTM and CDR2 ANQGSEA. The CDR3 DNA is TGCAGCGAAGCCGGGTCCAAGAACACTGAAGCTTTCTTT. Residues: CSEAGSKNTEAFF.

The V and J genes are TRBV7-2 and TRBJ2-5; 7 bases are shared with TRBD2. Germline CDR1 is SGHTA and CDR2 is FQGNSA. CDR3 size: 15 residues. With V trimmed by 2 bases and J by 4 bases, 7 bases remained unmatched. DNA of the CDR3: TGTGCCAGCAGCTTATACGTCGGGAGGAGAGAGACCCAGTACTTC. It yields the protein CASSLYVGRRETQYF.

This clonotype was seen more than once but under ten times. This chain uses TRBV20-1 with TRBJ2-3, with TRBD2 matching over 8 bases. With V trimmed by 0 bases and J by 0 bases, 8 bases remained unmatched. The germline V gene encodes CDR1 DFQATT and CDR2 SNEGSKA (reference sequence). CDR3 length equals 17 residues. CDR3 nucleotides: TGCAGTGCTAGAGATCCTCTAGCGGGCCTCAGCACAGATACGCAGTATTTT. This gives the protein CSARDPLAGLSTDTQYF.

The V call is TRBV12-3 or TRBV12-4, the J call TRBJ1-5, with D maybe TRBD1 (5 bases). CDR3 length: 16 residues. V lost 5 bases and J lost 0, with 14 bases in between. The CDR3 region has the DNA TGTGCCAGCAGTCCCCGGGGGGAGTATAGCAATCAGCCCCAGCATTTT. This gives the protein CASSPRGEYSNQPQHF.

This clonotype came up a few times. The chain couples TRBV28 to TRBJ2-7, with D unclear. Trimming stripped 3 bases from V and 3 bases from J, with 6 bases between. The CDR3 consists of 12 residues. Looked up from germline, CDR1 is MDHEN and CDR2 is SYDVKM. The CDR3 reads CASSLTFYEQYF. CDR3 DNA sequence: TGTGCCAGCAGTTTGACTTTCTACGAGCAGTACTTC.

The V gene is TRBV29-1, the J gene TRBJ2-1; 13 bases align to TRBD2. The germline V gene encodes CDR1 SQVTM and CDR2 ANQGSEA. V was clipped by 4 bases and J by 13 bases; unmatched bases: 7. The CDR3 is 13 amino acids. In DNA form, the CDR3 reads TGCAGCGTTGCAGGACTAGCGGGAGTTCCACAGTTCTTC. This translates into CSVAGLAGVPQFF.

This clonotype was observed many times. The chain is built from TRBV5-1 and TRBJ2-2; the match to TRBD2 covers 8 bases. CDR1 and CDR2 from the germline V gene are SGHRS and YFSETQ. The CDR3 totals 15 residues. V gave up 4 bases and J gave up 4 bases; unmatched junction bases: 6. The CDR3 reads CASSLELAATGELFF. In DNA, the CDR3 is TGCGCCAGCAGCCTCGAACTAGCGGCCACCGGGGAGCTGTTTTTT.

This clonotype was seen many times. The V and J genes are TRBV7-9 and TRBJ2-3; 8 positions match TRBD2. The V gene end was trimmed by 8 bases and the J gene end by 3 bases; junction bases not matched to a gene: 4. The CDR3 has 13 residues. Germline lookup yields CDR1 SEHNR and CDR2 FQNEAQ (reference sequence). CDR3 in DNA: TGTGCCAGCTCGAGACTAGCGACAGATACGCAGTATTTT. Amino acid sequence: CASSRLATDTQYF.

The V and J genes are TRBV12-3 or TRBV12-4 and TRBJ2-7, with 7 nucleotides matching TRBD1. V was clipped by 3 bases and J by 6 bases; unmatched bases: 11. The CDR3 consists of 15 residues. CDR3 sequence (DNA): TGTGCCAGCAGTTTTCCGGGACAGACAACCGGCGAGCAGTACTTC. Translated, it gives CASSFPGQTTGEQYF.

The chain employs TRBV3-1 and TRBJ1-3; D ambiguous. Looked up from germline, CDR1 is LGHDT and CDR2 is YNNKEL (reference sequence). Trimming left V 6 bases short and J 0 bases short, with 9 bases between. The CDR3 runs 14 residues. The CDR3 DNA reads as TGTGCCAGCAGAAGGACGGGCTCTGGAAACACCATATATTTT. This codes for CASRRTGSGNTIYF. Filled out from reference TRBV3-1 and TRBJ1-3, the complete variable domain reads DTAVSQTPKYLVTQMGNDKSIKCEQNLGHDTMYWYKQDSKKFLKIMFSYNNKELIINETVPNRFSPKSPDKAHLNLHINSLELGDSAVYFCASRRTGSGNTIYFGEGSWLTVV.

Ten or more counts support this clonotype. The chain uses TRBV5-1 and TRBJ2-5, with D possibly matching TRBD2 (5 bases). The V gene's germline CDR1 is SGHRS and CDR2 YFSETQ. CDR3 length: 14 residues. Trimming cost V 5 bases and J 2 bases, with 13 bases left between them. The CDR3: CASSTRLLQETQYF. Written as DNA, the CDR3 is TGCGCCAGCAGTACTCGACTACTACAAGAGACCCAGTACTTC. Full variable domain (missing parts from reference TRBV5-1 and TRBJ2-5): KAGVTQTPRYLIKTRGQQVTLSCSPISGHRSVSWYQQTPGQGLQFLFEYFSETQRNKGNFPGRFSGRQFSNSRSEMNVSTLELGDSALYLCASSTRLLQETQYFGPGTRLLVL.

V and J are TRBV20-1 and TRBJ2-1; 9 nucleotides match TRBD1. This CDR3 is built from 17 residues. Looked up from germline, CDR1 is DFQATT and CDR2 is SNEGSKA (reference sequence). J was trimmed by 8 bases and V by 0 bases; bases with no gene match: 14. Written as DNA, the CDR3 is TGCAGTGCTAGAGACCTAGGAAAACAGGGGGCAGGCGATGAGCAGTTCTTC. This translates into CSARDLGKQGAGDEQFF.

The chain recombines TRBV12-3 or TRBV12-4 with TRBJ1-2, with D possibly TRBD1 on 5 matching bases. The CDR3 contains 14 residues. Trimming took off 6 bases at V and 3 bases at J, with 14 bases between the two ends. The CDR3 loop is CASRKRGEDYGYTF. The CDR3 nucleotides are TGTGCCAGCAGGAAGCGGGGGGAGGACTATGGCTACACCTTC.

This clonotype occurred many times. The rearrangement joins TRBV5-6 to TRBJ1-6; 10 bases are shared with TRBD1. Losses at the gene ends were 4 bases for V and 7 bases for J; bases not matched to a gene: 2. CDR3 size: 14 residues. The germline gives CDR1 SGHDT, CDR2 YYEEEE. The CDR3 protein is CASSRQGANSPLHF. The CDR3 region has the DNA TGTGCCAGCAGCCGACAGGGGGCGAATTCACCCCTCCACTTT.

This clonotype has at least ten counts. The junction and the germline gene differ at one end; a read error may be behind it. The chain recombines TRBV7-7 with TRBJ2-3, with TRBD2 identical over 10 bases. The germline V gene has CDR1 SSHAT and CDR2 FNYEAQ (reference sequence). The CDR3 covers 15 residues. CDR3 sequence (DNA): TGTGCTAGCAGCGTAGGACTAGCGGCCACAGATACGCAGTATTTT. This gives the protein CASSVGLAATDTQYF. Complete variable domain (other parts from reference TRBV7-7 and TRBJ2-3): GAGVSQSPRYKVTKRGQDVTLRCDPISSHATLYWYQQALGQGPEFLTYFNYEAQPDKSGLPSDRFSAERPEGSISTLTIQRTEQRDSAMYRCASSVGLAATDTQYFGPGTRLTVL.

This clonotype was recorded a few times. V gene TRBV19 combines with J gene TRBJ2-7; D is perhaps TRBD2 (7 bases). This CDR3 contains 15 residues. Germline V gene data show CDR1 as LNHDA and CDR2 as SQIVND (reference sequence). V dropped 5 bases and J dropped 6 bases, with 20 bases sitting between them. DNA for the CDR3: TGTGCCAGTAGTCGGGGGGCGGAGGCAGGGGTCGAGCAGTACTTC. This gives the protein CASSRGAEAGVEQYF.

This chain uses TRBV3-1 with TRBJ2-3; D gene unclear. This CDR3 comprises 14 residues. Trimming took off 2 bases at V and 4 bases at J, with 10 bases between the two ends. The germline V gene encodes CDR1 LGHDT and CDR2 YNNKEL (reference sequence). The CDR3 loop reads CASSQSYLADTQYF. CDR3 bases: TGTGCCAGCAGCCAATCGTACTTGGCAGATACGCAGTATTTT.